This T cell receptor beta chain was obtained from a study of blood T cell repertoires in COVID-19 (dated by TCRdb to the early 2020s). With regard to the full study: Collaborator samples came from the United States, Italy and Spain and covered acute and convalescent phases of COVID-19. The material from the prospective study consisted of cDNA or gDNA derived from T cells, B-cell-depleted T cells, or PBMCs. The dataset comprised deeply sampled blood TCRbeta repertoires from subjects exposed to, actively infected with, or recovered from COVID-19. The repertoires were released in a freely available public database intended as a resource for research on the immune response to SARS-CoV-2. The samples were drawn from the first 160 participants of the ongoing ImmuneRACE study and from more than 1,000 subjects provided by 6 global collaborators. A de-identified subject ID, COVID-19 status, age in years and sex were almost always included in the sample metadata. HLA class I and class II types, where available, came from metadata supplied by the sample provider rather than from assay-based typing. Results the study describes overall, beyond this receptor: How much clinical and demographic metadata was included differed by source and by participant, and the metadata was provided uncurated.

Comment on this clone: Its antigen is unknown. No much larger clonotype is one base removed from it; base qualities were not supplied.

Participants in the prospective study were enrolled through a virtual design, were aged 18 to 89 years, and lived in 20 to 30 United States geographic areas. Cohort assignment in the prospective study relied on participant-reported clinical history from a screening survey and a study questionnaire. In the prospective study, mobile phlebotomists collected whole blood, serum and a nasopharyngeal or oropharyngeal swab from each participant. Over a 2-month period, participants in the prospective study had the option of providing additional blood draws and questionnaires. Before DNA extraction, blood samples from the prospective study were shipped at room temperature or frozen. V loses 4 bases, J loses 2 bases, and the germline ends lie 14 bases apart. The CDR3 sequence holds 15 residues, the cysteine and phenylalanine included. Only CDR3 DNA is held: 45 bases, read in frame from base 1. Looking up the germline V gene yields CDR1 MDHEN and CDR2 SYDVKM.

TCRbeta CDR3 regions were amplified from genomic DNA by means of the immunoSEQ Assay, a bias-controlled multiplex PCR. The original methods were these. Nucleated cell counts per sample were estimated from amplification of reference gene primers within the assay. Sequence reads were collapsed and filtered to measure the absolute abundance of every unique TCRbeta CDR3 rearrangement. For each sample, productive Simpson clonality was calculated as the square root of Simpson's diversity index over productive rearrangements. TCRdb provides this immuneACCESS table in a form limited to in-frame rearrangements. Some clones are lacking; in checked studies, under half of them reflect an unresolved V gene, and why the rest are absent is not known. That table is the source of V, J and clone size, and D and trimming were worked out from the DNA. This sample holds 300,000 to 350,000 clones; 90% were observed only once. Clones ranked in the top ten supply 3.5% to 5% of the sample.

The TCR sequence derives from a woman younger than 35 with acute COVID-19. The sequenced sample consisted of PBMCs or T cells enriched from blood (not recorded which). The rearranged segments are TRBV28 and TRBJ1-2; the D gene cannot be resolved reliably. CDR3 protein: CASSSHGSSNYGYTF. The DNA sequence follows: TGTGCCAGCAGTTCCCACGGGAGCTCCAACTATGGCTACACCTTC.